The following is a T cell receptor (beta chain) sequence with its context. Antigen specificity is unknown. The data stem from a study of CXCR3-negative and CXCR3-positive naive CD8 T cells. The method, 5' RACE with UMI labels, was used to prepare the TRB cDNA libraries. One entry per CDR3 protein, without DNA, is what TCRdb gives after re-calling the 5' RACE reads. The table for this sample gives 55,000 to 75,000 distinct CDR3 sequences. This CDR3 spans 14 amino acids. Per germline, CDR1 SGHTA and CDR2 FQGNSA. The study, taken as a whole, reports: Memory CD8+ T cell repertoires were far less diverse than both naive subsets. TRB CDR3 hydrophobicity was greater in CXCR3-positive naive cells than in CXCR3-negative naive cells.

The sample was naive CXCR3+ CD8+ T cells from blood. Specified subset: CD45RO-CCR7+CD27+CD95- naive CD8+ T cells expressing CXCR3 (TNR3+). The chain uses TRBV7-2 and TRBJ2-7; lacking DNA, the TRBD1 call made by TCRdb goes unchecked. This sequence originates from a human donor in good health. Some clones in this sample may be carry-over from other donors' samples. CDR3: CASSLGDGTYGQYF.